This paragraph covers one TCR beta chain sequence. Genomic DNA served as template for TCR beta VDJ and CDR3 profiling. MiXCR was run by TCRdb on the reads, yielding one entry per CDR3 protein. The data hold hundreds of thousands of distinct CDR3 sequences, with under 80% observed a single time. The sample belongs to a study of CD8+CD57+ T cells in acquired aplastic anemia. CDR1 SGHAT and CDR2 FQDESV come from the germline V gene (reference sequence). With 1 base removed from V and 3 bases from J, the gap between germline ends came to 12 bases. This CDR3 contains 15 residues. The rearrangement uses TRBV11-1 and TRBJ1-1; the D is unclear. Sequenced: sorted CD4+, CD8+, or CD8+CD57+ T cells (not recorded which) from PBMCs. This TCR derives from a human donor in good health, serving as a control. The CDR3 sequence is CASSLGLKRYTEAFF. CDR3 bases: TGTGCCAGCAGCTTAGGGCTAAAGAGGTACACTGAAGCTTTCTTT.